These 30 T cell receptor beta chains share one sample of origin, sequenced in a study of radiotherapy plus CTLA-4 blockade in lung cancer. Some clones are missing from TCRdb's copy, which holds only in-frame ones; the method was immunoSEQ multiplex PCR. The sample includes around 32,000 clones, over 75% seen only once; the top ten take around 23%. The specimen comprised peripheral blood, sampled from a patient treated with radiotherapy plus ipilimumab. These receptors were collected from a human donor with non-small cell lung cancer that progressed on radiotherapy plus ipilimumab.

The DNA for the CDR3 is TGTGCCAGCAGCCCTGATACAGGGGTCAACTATGGCTACACCTTC. Its translation is CASSPDTGVNYGYTF. The rearrangement links TRBV5-4 to TRBJ1-2; 7 bases line up with TRBD1. The germline V gene has CDR1 SGHNT and CDR2 YYREEE (reference sequence). Unmatched junction bases numbered 8, after V lost 4 bases and J lost 2 bases. The CDR3 loop spans 15 amino acids. The full variable domain, its missing parts supplied by reference TRBV5-4 and TRBJ1-2, is ETGVTQSPTHLIKTRGQQVTLRCSSQSGHNTVSWYQQALGQGPQFIFQYYREEENGRGNFPPRFSGLQFPNYSSELNVNALELDDSALYLCASSPDTGVNYGYTFGSGTRLTVV.

This sequence joins TRBV2 and TRBJ2-4, with a weak D call TRBD1 (6 bases). There are 17 residues in the CDR3. Trimming removed 4 bases from V and 3 bases from J, with 19 bases in between. In germline, CDR1 is SNHLY, CDR2 FYNNEI. Here the CDR3 reads CASSGGGVGRVKNIQYF. For the CDR3, the DNA is TGTGCCAGCAGTGGAGGGGGTGTGGGTAGAGTCAAAAACATTCAGTACTTC.

The genes are TRBV6-6 and TRBJ1-5, with 9 bases aligning to TRBD1. Germline V gene sequence: CDR1 MNHNY, CDR2 SVGAGI (reference sequence). The CDR3 loop spans 16 amino acids. V lost 2 bases, J lost 2 bases, and 4 bases stayed unmatched. The CDR3 DNA follows: TGTGCCAGCAGTTACCTTACAGGGGGCGGCAATCAGCCCCAGCATTTT. Its protein product is CASSYLTGGGNQPQHF.

V gene TRBV11-2 combines with J gene TRBJ2-1, with 9 bases matching TRBD2. V gave up 0 bases and J gave up 12 bases; unmatched junction bases: 12. Germline CDR1 and CDR2: SGHAT and FQNNGV. This CDR3 is built from 16 residues. CDR3 residues: CASSLELAGGPVGQFF. The CDR3, as DNA: TGTGCCAGCAGCTTAGAACTCGCGGGGGGGCCAGTTGGGCAGTTCTTC.

The chain combines TRBV6-6 with TRBJ1-3; tentative D call: TRBD1 (5 bases). Germline values: CDR1 MNHNY, CDR2 SVGAGI (reference sequence). The CDR3 extends over 14 amino acids. V was shortened by 6 bases and J by 4 bases, with 13 bases between the two germline ends. The CDR3 DNA reads as TGTGCCAGCAGAATACAGGCTTCGGGAAACACCATATATTTT. Translated: CASRIQASGNTIYF.

The chain uses TRBV9 and TRBJ2-5; 12 nucleotides align to TRBD2. Germline CDR1 and CDR2: SGDLS and YYNGEE. V lost 1 base, J lost 3 bases, and 4 bases stayed unmatched. The CDR3 loop spans 16 amino acids. CDR3 sequence reads: CASSVTSGGSEETQYF. The CDR3 DNA follows: TGTGCCAGCAGCGTAACTAGCGGGGGGTCTGAAGAGACCCAGTACTTC.

V gene TRBV19 combines with J gene TRBJ2-1; D is unresolved. CDR1 LNHDA and CDR2 SQIVND come from the germline V gene (reference sequence). CDR3 length: 14 residues. The V and J ends lost 5 bases and 6 bases respectively, with 14 bases between them. The CDR3 spells CASSSGRTRNEQFF. CDR3 DNA: TGTGCCAGTAGTTCCGGTAGAACCCGCAATGAGCAGTTCTTC. The full variable domain, with the rest looked up from reference TRBV19 and TRBJ2-1, is DGGITQSPKYLFRKEGQNVTLSCEQNLNHDAMYWYRQDPGQGLRLIYYSQIVNDFQKGDIAEGYSVSREKKESFPLTVTSAQKNPTAFYLCASSSGRTRNEQFFGPGTRLTVL.

This chain connects TRBV7-9 to TRBJ2-5; 9 bases line up with TRBD1. Germline lookup yields CDR1 SEHNR and CDR2 FQNEAQ (reference sequence). This CDR3 spans 15 amino acids. V dropped 5 bases and J dropped 2; count of bases not matched to a gene: 6. CDR3 bases: TGTGCCAGCAGCAGAGGACAGGGGAGACAAGAGACCCAGTACTTC. It is translated as CASSRGQGRQETQYF.

The CDR3 here is CASSLGGGHGETQYF. CDR3 nucleotides: TGTGCCAGCAGCTTAGGCGGGGGGCATGGAGAGACCCAGTACTTC. The chain uses TRBV11-3 and TRBJ2-5; 8 bases map to TRBD2. The CDR3 runs to 15 residues. J was trimmed by 4 bases and V by 1 base; bases with no gene match: 5. Germline V lookup: CDR1 SGHNT, CDR2 YENEEA.

This clone was detected a few times. V is TRBV14 and J is TRBJ1-4; no clear D. CDR1 is SGHDN and CDR2 is FVKESK in the germline V gene. The CDR3 consists of 14 residues. V shed 4 bases and J shed 0 bases, with 6 bases lying between them. The CDR3 here is CASSRLATNEKLFF. DNA of the CDR3: TGTGCCAGCAGCCGGTTAGCAACTAATGAAAAACTGTTTTTT.

This chain links TRBV18 with TRBJ1-5; D is ambiguous. V was pared by 2 bases and J by 4 bases, with 12 bases between. Looked up from germline, CDR1 is KGHSH and CDR2 is LQKENI. This CDR3 is built from 15 residues. CDR3 loop: CASSPRQTGNQPQHF. For the CDR3, the DNA is TGTGCCAGCTCACCAAGGCAGACGGGGAATCAGCCCCAGCATTTT.

This chain uses TRBV7-6 with TRBJ1-1; no firm D call. V lost 5 bases and J lost 5, with 12 bases in between. CDR3 length: 13 residues. The germline gives CDR1 SGHVS, CDR2 FNYEAQ. CDR3 bases: TGTGCCAGCAGCGCGCGAGAGGCGACTGAAGCTTTCTTT. As protein: CASSAREATEAFF.

The chain joins TRBV5-1 to TRBJ2-7; TRBD1 agrees at 8 bases. The CDR3 contains 14 residues. After removal of 3 bases from V and 4 bases from J, the junction contained 6 bases not matched to a gene. In germline, CDR1 is SGHRS, CDR2 YFSETQ. The CDR3 DNA reads as TGCGCCAGCAGCTACTGGACAGGGACTTACGAGCAGTACTTC. It specifies CASSYWTGTYEQYF.

The chain couples TRBV21-1 to TRBJ2-5; the table's D call, TRBD1, was not checked against the DNA. TRBV21-1 is deemed a pseudogene. The CDR3 consists of 17 residues. This CDR3 is CASSKRNRPGYQETQYF. The CDR3 DNA follows: TGTGCCAGCAGCAAACGGAACAGGCCCGGGTACCAAGAGACCCAGTACTTC.

About this clone: This sample also contains other DNA sequences that code for the same CDR3. This chain uses TRBV18 with TRBJ1-1, with 9 bases matching TRBD1. The CDR3 consists of 18 residues. The V segment lost 5 bases and the J segment 5 bases; nucleotides outside the gene matches: 18. Looked up from germline, CDR1 is KGHSH and CDR2 is LQKENI. The DNA for the CDR3 is TGTGCCAGCTCAGCTATGGGCGGGCCCGGGACAGGGAGAACTGAAGCTTTCTTT. This gives the protein CASSAMGGPGTGRTEAFF.

The chain carries TRBV6-1 and TRBJ2-7; 12 bases match TRBD2. The CDR3 totals 15 residues. Trimming at V came to 4 bases and at J to 5 bases, leaving 6 bases not matched to a gene. Per germline, CDR1 MNHNS and CDR2 SASEGT. CDR3 nucleotide sequence: TGTGCCAGCAGTGGAGCTAGCGGGGGGGCCCACGAGCAGTACTTC. This encodes CASSGASGGAHEQYF.

V gene TRBV27 combines with J gene TRBJ2-1, with TRBD1 matching 10 bases. Germline CDR1 MNHEY, CDR2 SMNVEV (reference sequence). The CDR3 has 15 amino acids. Trimming cost V 4 bases and J 5 bases; bases outside gene matches: 5. The CDR3 is CASSSPGQGNNEQFF. CDR3 nucleotide sequence: TGTGCCAGCAGTTCCCCGGGACAGGGGAACAATGAGCAGTTCTTC.

The V and J genes are TRBV4-2 and TRBJ1-1; D may be TRBD1 (5 bases). Germline lookup yields CDR1 LGHNA and CDR2 YNFKEQ. The germline V and J ends were trimmed by 0 bases and 4 bases, with 12 bases remaining between them. The length of the CDR3 is 15 residues. The CDR3 sequence is CASSQEGGGATEAFF. The CDR3 nucleotides are TGTGCCAGCAGCCAAGAGGGGGGAGGGGCCACTGAAGCTTTCTTT.

This clone appeared a few times. The CDR3 sequence is CASAPGLATGELFF. CDR3 nucleotides: TGCGCCAGCGCTCCGGGACTAGCGACCGGGGAGCTGTTTTTT. The J gene is TRBJ2-2, the V gene TRBV5-1, with 10 bases matching TRBD2. This CDR3 is 14 amino acids long. J gave up 5 bases and V 7 bases, and 5 bases lay outside the gene matches. The germline CDR1 and CDR2 sequences are SGHRS and YFSETQ.

This chain uses TRBV5-1 with TRBJ2-2, with D possibly matching TRBD1 (5 bases). Germline CDR1 and CDR2: SGHRS and YFSETQ. V lost 2 bases and J 6 bases, leaving 14 bases between the germline ends. The CDR3 has 15 residues. CDR3 sequence reads: CASSFVTATPGELFF. CDR3 bases: TGCGCCAGCAGCTTCGTGACAGCGACTCCCGGGGAGCTGTTTTTT.

This rearrangement joins TRBV19 to TRBJ2-4; 8 bases match TRBD2. The V gene end was trimmed by 5 bases and the J gene end by 3 bases; junction bases not matched to a gene: 3. The CDR3 has 14 amino acids. Germline values: CDR1 LNHDA, CDR2 SQIVND (reference sequence). The CDR3 spells CASSLGLGKNIQYF. Written as DNA, the CDR3 is TGTGCCAGTAGTTTGGGACTAGGCAAAAACATTCAGTACTTC.

The chain is built from TRBV5-4 and TRBJ1-3; no clear D. The length of the CDR3 is 13 residues. CDR1 and CDR2 from the germline V gene are SGHNT and YYREEE (reference sequence). V was pared by 9 bases and J by 4 bases, with 14 bases between. The CDR3, as DNA: TGTGCCATCGCCGTAGGGAGCGGAAACACCATATATTTT. Translated, it gives CAIAVGSGNTIYF. Filled out from reference TRBV5-4 and TRBJ1-3, the complete variable domain reads ETGVTQSPTHLIKTRGQQVTLRCSSQSGHNTVSWYQQALGQGPQFIFQYYREEENGRGNFPPRFSGLQFPNYSSELNVNALELDDSALYLCAIAVGSGNTIYFGEGSWLTVV.

V is TRBV2 and J is TRBJ1-6, with 9 bases matching TRBD1. CDR1 and CDR2 (germline): SNHLY, FYNNEI. J gave up 3 bases and V 5 bases, and 5 bases lay outside the gene matches. The CDR3 has 16 residues. CDR3 residues: CASSRTGEVYNSPLHF. In DNA, the CDR3 is TGTGCCAGCAGTCGGACAGGGGAGGTCTATAATTCACCCCTCCACTTT.

The rearrangement joins TRBV18 to TRBJ1-2; 7 bases are a match to TRBD1. Germline V gene sequence: CDR1 KGHSH, CDR2 LQKENI. Trimming at V came to 5 bases and at J to 6 bases, leaving 6 bases not matched to a gene. This CDR3 has 13 amino acids. This chain's CDR3 is CASSEDRAHGYTF. The CDR3 bases are TGTGCCAGCTCAGAAGACAGGGCTCATGGCTACACCTTC.

This chain links TRBV19 with TRBJ2-1; D ambiguous. The CDR3 totals 15 residues. From germline, CDR1 is LNHDA and CDR2 SQIVND (reference sequence). V gave up 1 base and J gave up 1 base, with 8 bases separating them. CDR3 nucleotides: TGTGCCAGTAGTATAGCCCGGTCGTCCTACAATGAGCAGTTCTTC. It translates to CASSIARSSYNEQFF.

The V and J genes are TRBV7-2 and TRBJ1-2, with 8 nucleotides matching TRBD1. The V gene's germline CDR1 is SGHTA and CDR2 FQGNSA. The CDR3 covers 13 residues. The J segment lost 6 bases and the V segment lost 1 base, leaving 1 base of the junction unmatched. The CDR3, as DNA: TGTGCCAGCAGCTTAGACAGGGGGAATGGCTACACCTTC. Encoded protein: CASSLDRGNGYTF.

The V gene is TRBV7-3, the J gene TRBJ2-3; D is possibly TRBD2 (5 bases). In germline, CDR1 is SGHTA, CDR2 FQGTGA. V was trimmed by 2 bases and J by 0 bases, leaving 9 bases between them. The CDR3 has 15 amino acids. The CDR3, as DNA: TGTGCCAGCAGCTTAGACGGACTTAGCACAGATACGCAGTATTTT. Its translation is CASSLDGLSTDTQYF.

The V gene is TRBV18, the J gene TRBJ1-6, with a tentative D call TRBD1 (5 bases). The ends were cut back, 2 bases at V and 1 base at J, with 9 bases in the middle. The CDR3 is 16 residues long. Germline V gene sequence: CDR1 KGHSH, CDR2 LQKENI. Here the CDR3 DNA reads TGTGCCAGCTCACCAGGGCGGGGGTCCTATAATTCACCCCTCCACTTT. Translating it yields CASSPGRGSYNSPLHF.

This clone has only one observation. V is TRBV11-1 and J is TRBJ1-2, with TRBD1 identical over 9 bases. Trimming cost V 5 bases and J 6 bases; bases outside gene matches: 13. CDR3 length equals 16 residues. Per the germline V gene, CDR1 is SGHAT and CDR2 is FQDESV (reference sequence). CDR3 sequence reads: CASSLPGTGLSNGYTF. The CDR3 DNA sequence: TGTGCCAGCAGCCTGCCAGGGACAGGGCTCAGCAATGGCTACACCTTC.

This chain links TRBV4-3 with TRBJ2-2; D gene uncertain. The CDR3 sequence is 15 residues long. The germline V gene has CDR1 LGHNA and CDR2 YSLEER. V dropped 0 bases and J dropped 7 bases, with 12 bases sitting between them. The CDR3 loop is CASSQDQSRFGELFF. CDR3 in DNA: TGCGCCAGCAGCCAAGATCAGTCCCGCTTCGGGGAGCTGTTTTTT.